The sequence of this TCR beta chain was determined in a study of T cell clonotyping in hematopoietic cell transplantation. For this clone: Its antigen remains unidentified.

Time point reported: recipient sample about 28 days before transplant, after cytoreduction. Recipients were bled about 28 days pretransplant and at posttransplant days 30, 100, 180. CDR1 ENHRY and CDR2 SYGVKD come from the germline V gene. The CDR3 length is 16 residues. Losses at the gene ends were 2 bases for V and 2 bases for J; bases not matched to a gene: 2. Produced via immunoSEQ multiplex PCR; TCRdb's table is partial and in-frame only. The sample yields approximately 19,000 clones, roughly 82% seen once. Study-wide points: After transplant, recipient diversity fell while pathologically expanded clonotypes grew through day 180. At the given depth, recipient repertoires were over 95% de novo clonotypes.

The clonotype comes from a man aged 50 to 60 with acute myeloid leukemia. Some clones in this sample may be carry-over from other donors' samples. Here the sequenced sample was peripheral blood mononuclear cells, taken before stem cell transplant. The chain links TRBV10-3 to TRBJ2-6; 8 bases fit TRBD1. This CDR3 reads CAISEPQGAGANVLTF. The CDR3 DNA follows: TGTGCCATCAGTGAGCCACAGGGGGCTGGGGCCAACGTCCTGACTTTC.